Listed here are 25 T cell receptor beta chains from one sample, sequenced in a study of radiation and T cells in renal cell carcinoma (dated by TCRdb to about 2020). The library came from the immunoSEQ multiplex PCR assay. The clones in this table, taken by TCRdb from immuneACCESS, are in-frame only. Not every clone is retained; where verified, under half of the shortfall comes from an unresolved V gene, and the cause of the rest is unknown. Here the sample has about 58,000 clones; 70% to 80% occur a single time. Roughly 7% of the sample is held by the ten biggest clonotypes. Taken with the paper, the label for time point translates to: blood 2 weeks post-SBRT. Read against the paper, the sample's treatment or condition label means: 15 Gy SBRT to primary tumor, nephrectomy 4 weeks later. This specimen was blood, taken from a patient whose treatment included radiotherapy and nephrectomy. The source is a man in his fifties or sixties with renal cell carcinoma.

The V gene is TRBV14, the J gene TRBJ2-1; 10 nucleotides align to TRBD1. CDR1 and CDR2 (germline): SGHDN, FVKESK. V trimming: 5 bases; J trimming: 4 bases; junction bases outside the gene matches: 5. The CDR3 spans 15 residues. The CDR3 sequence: CASSEWDRGYNEQFF. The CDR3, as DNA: TGTGCCAGCAGCGAGTGGGACAGGGGTTACAATGAGCAGTTCTTC.

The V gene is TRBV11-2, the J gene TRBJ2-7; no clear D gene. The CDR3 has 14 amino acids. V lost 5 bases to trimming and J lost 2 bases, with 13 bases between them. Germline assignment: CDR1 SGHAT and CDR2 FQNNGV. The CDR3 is CASSPRGATYEQYF. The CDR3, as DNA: TGTGCCAGCAGCCCGAGAGGCGCGACCTACGAGCAGTACTTC.

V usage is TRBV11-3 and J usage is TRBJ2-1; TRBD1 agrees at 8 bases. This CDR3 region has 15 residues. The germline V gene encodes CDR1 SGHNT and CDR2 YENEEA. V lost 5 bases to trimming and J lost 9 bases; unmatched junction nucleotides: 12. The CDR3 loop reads CASSPRGYGQGEQFF. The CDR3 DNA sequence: TGTGCCAGCAGCCCGCGGGGCTACGGACAGGGTGAGCAGTTCTTC.

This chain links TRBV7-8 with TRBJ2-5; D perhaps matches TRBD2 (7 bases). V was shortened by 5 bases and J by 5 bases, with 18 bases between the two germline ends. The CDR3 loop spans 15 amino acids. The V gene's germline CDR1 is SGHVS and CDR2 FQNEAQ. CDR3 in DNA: TGTGCCAGCAGCCTCACCGGGGGGCGAGGGGAGACCCAGTACTTC. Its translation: CASSLTGGRGETQYF.

The CDR3 sequence: CASGDGSSYNEQFF. CDR3 DNA: TGTGCCTCCGGCGACGGGAGCTCCTACAATGAGCAGTTCTTC. The rearrangement joins TRBV19 to TRBJ2-1; maybe TRBD2 (6 bases). This CDR3 is 14 amino acids long. V was cut by 11 bases and J by 0 bases, with 14 bases left in between. The germline V gene encodes CDR1 LNHDA and CDR2 SQIVND (reference sequence).

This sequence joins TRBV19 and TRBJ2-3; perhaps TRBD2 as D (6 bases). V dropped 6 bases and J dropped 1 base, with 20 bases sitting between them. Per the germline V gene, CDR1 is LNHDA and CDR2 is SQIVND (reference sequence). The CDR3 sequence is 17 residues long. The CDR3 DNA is TGTGCCAGTAGCAAAAAAACTAGCTTAGTAGGCACAGATACGCAGTATTTT. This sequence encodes CASSKKTSLVGTDTQYF.

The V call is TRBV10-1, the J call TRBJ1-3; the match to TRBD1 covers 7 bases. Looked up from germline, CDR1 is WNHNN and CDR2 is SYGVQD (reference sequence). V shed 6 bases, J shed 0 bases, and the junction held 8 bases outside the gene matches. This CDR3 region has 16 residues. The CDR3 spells CASRDRSLTSGNTIYF. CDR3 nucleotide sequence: TGCGCCAGCAGGGACAGGAGCTTAACCTCTGGAAACACCATATATTTT.

CDR3 in amino acids: CASSESRLADEQFF. CDR3 nucleotides: TGCGCCAGCAGTGAGTCGAGACTAGCGGATGAGCAGTTCTTC. The chain combines TRBV10-1 with TRBJ2-1, with TRBD2 identical over 9 bases. The junction had 2 bases not matched to a gene; V was cut back by 0 bases and J by 8 bases. Per germline, CDR1 WNHNN and CDR2 SYGVQD (reference sequence). The CDR3 loop spans 14 amino acids.

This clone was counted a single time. For the CDR3, the DNA is TGTGCCAGCAGCTTAGGATCGGGCAGCTACGCAACTAATGAAAAACTGTTTTTT. Its translation is CASSLGSGSYATNEKLFF. This rearrangement joins TRBV11-3 to TRBJ1-4; D call uncertain. Trimming removed 1 base from V and 0 bases from J, with 15 bases in between. Germline assignment: CDR1 SGHNT and CDR2 YENEEA. This CDR3 comprises 18 residues. The full variable domain, with the rest looked up from reference TRBV11-3 and TRBJ1-4, is EAGVVQSPRYKIIEKKQPVAFWCNPISGHNTLYWYLQNLGQGPELLIRYENEEAVDDSQLPKDRFSAERLKGVDSTLKIQPAELGDSAVYLCASSLGSGSYATNEKLFFGSGTQLSVL.

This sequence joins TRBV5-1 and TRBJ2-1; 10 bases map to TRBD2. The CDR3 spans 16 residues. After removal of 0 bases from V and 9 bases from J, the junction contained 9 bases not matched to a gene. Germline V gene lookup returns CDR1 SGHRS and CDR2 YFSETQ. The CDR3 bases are TGCGCCAGCAGCTTGGCGGCTAGCGGGAGTTATAGTGAGCAGTTCTTC. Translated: CASSLAASGSYSEQFF.

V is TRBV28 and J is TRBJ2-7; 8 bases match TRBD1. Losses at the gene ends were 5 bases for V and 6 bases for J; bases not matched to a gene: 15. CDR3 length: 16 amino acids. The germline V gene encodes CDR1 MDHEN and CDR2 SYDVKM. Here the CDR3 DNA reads TGTGCCAGCAGTCAATCACCAGGGGGCACCCGGGGCGAGCAGTACTTC. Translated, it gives CASSQSPGGTRGEQYF. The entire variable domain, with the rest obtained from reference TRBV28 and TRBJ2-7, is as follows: DVKVTQSSRYLVKRTGEKVFLECVQDMDHENMFWYRQDPGLGLRLIYFSYDVKMKEKGDIPEGYSVSREKKERFSLILESASTNQTSMYLCASSQSPGGTRGEQYFGPGTRLTVT.

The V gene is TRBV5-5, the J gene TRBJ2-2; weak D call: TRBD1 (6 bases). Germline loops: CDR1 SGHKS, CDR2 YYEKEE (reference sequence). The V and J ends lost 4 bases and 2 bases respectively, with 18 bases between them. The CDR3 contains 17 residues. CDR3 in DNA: TGTGCCAGCAGCCCACTGATGAGGGGGAGTAACACCGGGGAGCTGTTTTTT. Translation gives CASSPLMRGSNTGELFF.

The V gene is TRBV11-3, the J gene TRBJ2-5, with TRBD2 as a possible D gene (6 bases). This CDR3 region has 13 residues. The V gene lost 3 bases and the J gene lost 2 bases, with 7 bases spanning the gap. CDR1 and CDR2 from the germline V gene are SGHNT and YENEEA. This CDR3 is CASSLGGQETQYF. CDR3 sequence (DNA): TGTGCCAGCAGCTTGGGGGGTCAAGAGACCCAGTACTTC.

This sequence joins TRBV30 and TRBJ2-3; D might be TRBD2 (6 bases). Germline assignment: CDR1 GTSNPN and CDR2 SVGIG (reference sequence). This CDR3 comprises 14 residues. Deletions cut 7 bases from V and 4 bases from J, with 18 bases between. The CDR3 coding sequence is TGTGCCTTAACCGGGACTTCCCTCGCAGATACGCAGTATTTT. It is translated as CALTGTSLADTQYF.

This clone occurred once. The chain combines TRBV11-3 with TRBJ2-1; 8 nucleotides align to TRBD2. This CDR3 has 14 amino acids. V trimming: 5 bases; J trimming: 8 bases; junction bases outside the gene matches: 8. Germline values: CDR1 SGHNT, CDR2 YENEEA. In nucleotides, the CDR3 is TGTGCCAGCAGCCACCGGGGGGGGGACGATGAGCAGTTCTTC. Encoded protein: CASSHRGGDDEQFF.

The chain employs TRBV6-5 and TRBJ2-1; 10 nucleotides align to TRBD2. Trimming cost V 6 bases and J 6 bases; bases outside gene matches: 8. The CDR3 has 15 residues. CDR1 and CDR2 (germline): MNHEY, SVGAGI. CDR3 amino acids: CASSRRAGGLNEQFF. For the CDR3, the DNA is TGTGCCAGCAGCCGACGAGCGGGAGGGCTCAATGAGCAGTTCTTC.

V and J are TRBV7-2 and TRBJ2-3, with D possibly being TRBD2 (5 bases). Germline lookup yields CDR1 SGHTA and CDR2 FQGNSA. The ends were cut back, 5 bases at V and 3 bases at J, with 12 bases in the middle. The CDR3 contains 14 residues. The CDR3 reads CASSPSGVTDTQYF. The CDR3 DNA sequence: TGTGCCAGCAGCCCCAGCGGAGTTACAGATACGCAGTATTTT. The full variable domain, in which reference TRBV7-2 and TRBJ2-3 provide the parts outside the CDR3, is GAGVSQSPSNKVTEKGKDVELRCDPISGHTALYWYRQSLGQGLEFLIYFQGNSAPDKSGLPSDRFSAERTGGSVSTLTIQRTQQEDSAVYLCASSPSGVTDTQYFGPGTRLTVL.

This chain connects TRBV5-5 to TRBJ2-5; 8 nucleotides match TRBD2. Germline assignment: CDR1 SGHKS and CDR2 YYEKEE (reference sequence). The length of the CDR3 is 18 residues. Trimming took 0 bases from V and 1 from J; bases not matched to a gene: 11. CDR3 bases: TGTGCCAGCAGCTTGGCCGGGGGTAGCGGGGCGACCCAAGAGACCCAGTACTTC. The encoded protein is CASSLAGGSGATQETQYF.

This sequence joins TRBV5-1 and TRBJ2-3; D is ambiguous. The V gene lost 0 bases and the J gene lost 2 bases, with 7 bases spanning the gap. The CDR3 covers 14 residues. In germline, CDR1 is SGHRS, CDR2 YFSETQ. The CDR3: CASSLGDLTDTQYF. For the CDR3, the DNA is TGCGCCAGCAGCTTGGGGGATCTCACAGATACGCAGTATTTT. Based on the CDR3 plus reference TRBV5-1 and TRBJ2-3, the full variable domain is KAGVTQTPRYLIKTRGQQVTLSCSPISGHRSVSWYQQTPGQGLQFLFEYFSETQRNKGNFPGRFSGRQFSNSRSEMNVSTLELGDSALYLCASSLGDLTDTQYFGPGTRLTVL.

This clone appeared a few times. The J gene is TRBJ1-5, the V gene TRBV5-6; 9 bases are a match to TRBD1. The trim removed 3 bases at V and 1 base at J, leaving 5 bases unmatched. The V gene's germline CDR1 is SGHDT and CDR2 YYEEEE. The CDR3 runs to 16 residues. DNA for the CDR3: TGTGCCAGCAGCTCCACCGGGACAGGGAGCAATCAGCCCCAGCATTTT. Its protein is CASSSTGTGSNQPQHF.

The CDR3 sequence is CASSLGGAYTDTQYF. CDR3 DNA: TGTGCCAGCTCCCTCGGAGGGGCTTACACAGATACGCAGTATTTT. This chain connects TRBV6-4 to TRBJ2-3, with a weak D call TRBD2 (6 bases). The CDR3 totals 15 residues. V was clipped by 8 bases and J by 2 bases, with 17 bases between them. Germline V gene data show CDR1 as MRHNA and CDR2 as SNTAGT.

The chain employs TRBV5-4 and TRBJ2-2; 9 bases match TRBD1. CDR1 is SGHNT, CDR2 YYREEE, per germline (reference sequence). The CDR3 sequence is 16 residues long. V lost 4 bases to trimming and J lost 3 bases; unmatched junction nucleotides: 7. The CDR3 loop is CASSLEGQGYTGELFF. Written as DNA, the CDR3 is TGTGCCAGCAGCCTCGAGGGACAGGGCTACACCGGGGAGCTGTTTTTT.

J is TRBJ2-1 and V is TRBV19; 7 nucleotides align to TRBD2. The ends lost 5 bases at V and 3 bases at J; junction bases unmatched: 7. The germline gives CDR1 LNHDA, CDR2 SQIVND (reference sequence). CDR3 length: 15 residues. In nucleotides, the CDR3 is TGTGCCAGTAGTTTTAGGGCTAGCGGCTACAATGAGCAGTTCTTC. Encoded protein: CASSFRASGYNEQFF.

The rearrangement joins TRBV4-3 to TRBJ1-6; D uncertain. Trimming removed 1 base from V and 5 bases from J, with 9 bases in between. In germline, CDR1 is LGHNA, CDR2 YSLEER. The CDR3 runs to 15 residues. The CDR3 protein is CASSQASDHNSPLHF. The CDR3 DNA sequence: TGCGCCAGCAGCCAAGCGTCAGATCATAATTCACCCCTCCACTTT.

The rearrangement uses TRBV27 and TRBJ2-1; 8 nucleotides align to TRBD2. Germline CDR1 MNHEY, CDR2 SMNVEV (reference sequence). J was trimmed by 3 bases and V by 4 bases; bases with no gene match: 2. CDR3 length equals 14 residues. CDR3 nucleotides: TGTGCCAGCAGTTATAGCGGGAACTACAATGAGCAGTTCTTC. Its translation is CASSYSGNYNEQFF.